This T cell receptor (beta chain) was retrieved from a study of Graves' ophthalmopathy and Graves' hyperthyroidism. Overall study results and limits: Blood also contained most of the expanded thyroid clonotypes above 0.001 frequency. Researchers report that a 13-signature model separated ophthalmopathy from stable hyperthyroidism, posting about 90% sensitivity and about 82% specificity.

Trimming at V came to 2 bases and at J to 4 bases, leaving 9 bases not matched to a gene. The CDR3 has 17 amino acids. Germline V gives CDR1 SNHLY, CDR2 FYNNEI. Many counts were recorded for this clonotype. Its specificity is unknown. Amplification of the TCR beta CDR3 regions used RNA transcripts (as template). RT-PCR was first run with HTBI primers, then multiplex PCR in a second round. TCRdb called the multiplex PCR reads again in MiXCR, with one record for every CDR3 protein. Of over 200,000 distinct CDR3 sequences in the sample, 25% to 30% were seen once. All donors with ophthalmopathy were recorded as having moderate-to-severe activity, CAS ≥3, NOSPECS ≥4 and a duration under 3 months.

This sequence was found in a man aged 45-65 years with Graves' ophthalmopathy. Material for sequencing was peripheral blood. The chain joins TRBV2 to TRBJ2-5; 11 bases are shared with TRBD1. The CDR3 bases are TGTGCCAGCAGTGAATCCCGGACAGGGGGCGTAAGAGAGACCCAGTACTTC. It yields the protein CASSESRTGGVRETQYF.